Presented here are 8 T cell receptor beta chains from one specimen sequenced in a study of T-cell memory formation after mild COVID-19. TCRdb itself ran the 5' RACE reads through MiXCR, one entry per CDR3 protein. The sample carries about 210,000 distinct CDR3 sequences, approximately 30% recorded once. Sample: PBMCs or a T cell subset sorted from them (not recorded which). These receptors were collected from an adult woman who had mild COVID-19 (a few samples of this study predate the infection). Cell type and time point are not known.

This clonotype was counted between two and nine times. The chain uses TRBV29-1 and TRBJ2-7; the match to TRBD1 covers 8 bases. The CDR3 has 15 amino acids. With V trimmed by 0 bases and J by 2 bases, 6 bases remained unmatched. Per germline, CDR1 SQVTM and CDR2 ANQGSEA. CDR3: CSVEDPGQAPYEQYF. CDR3 coding DNA: TGCAGCGTTGAAGATCCGGGACAGGCCCCCTACGAGCAGTACTTC.

This clonotype was seen a handful of times. The V and J genes are TRBV24-1 and TRBJ1-2, with TRBD1 as a possible D gene (6 bases). V was trimmed by 5 bases and J by 8 bases, leaving 14 bases between them. The length of the CDR3 is 13 residues. CDR1 KGHDR and CDR2 SFDVKD come from the germline V gene. The CDR3 reads CATSARGTDGYTF. CDR3 in DNA: TGTGCCACCAGTGCGAGGGGGACGGACGGCTACACCTTC.

The chain has TRBV6-1 and TRBJ1-2; D unclear. V dropped 2 bases and J dropped 2 bases, with 12 bases sitting between them. Germline loops: CDR1 MNHNS, CDR2 SASEGT. This CDR3 is built from 15 residues. For the CDR3, the DNA is TGTGCCAGCAGTGAATACGAAAGGAGCAACTATGGCTACACCTTC. Its protein product is CASSEYERSNYGYTF.

The sample holds a few counts of this clonotype. The chain uses TRBV29-1 and TRBJ2-7; D perhaps matches TRBD2 (6 bases). The V gene lost 1 base and the J gene lost 0 bases, with 13 bases spanning the gap. CDR3 length: 15 amino acids. CDR1 and CDR2 (germline): SQVTM, ANQGSEA. CDR3 protein: CSVEGGTFPSYEQYF. In nucleotides, the CDR3 is TGCAGCGTTGAAGGGGGGACTTTTCCCTCCTACGAGCAGTACTTC.

The CDR3 region has the DNA TGCAGTGCTCCAGACAGGACTCATAGAGCGAAAGAGACCCAGTACTTC. Residues: CSAPDRTHRAKETQYF. V and J are TRBV20-1 and TRBJ2-5, with D possibly matching TRBD1 (6 bases). The germline V gene encodes CDR1 DFQATT and CDR2 SNEGSKA (reference sequence). The CDR3 covers 16 residues. V dropped 5 bases and J dropped 3 bases, with 22 bases sitting between them.

This clonotype occurred many times. V and J are TRBV5-4 and TRBJ2-2, with 7 bases that match TRBD2. This CDR3 spans 16 amino acids. Germline V lookup: CDR1 SGHNT, CDR2 YYREEE (reference sequence). J gave up 2 bases and V 4 bases, and 8 bases lay outside the gene matches. CDR3 protein: CASSPLTSLNTGELFF. The DNA for the CDR3 is TGTGCCAGCAGCCCTTTGACTAGCCTCAACACCGGGGAGCTGTTTTTT.

The chain employs TRBV5-1 and TRBJ2-1, with 7 bases that match TRBD1. V gave up 4 bases and J gave up 3 bases; unmatched junction bases: 7. This CDR3 has 15 residues. CDR1 and CDR2 from the germline V gene are SGHRS and YFSETQ. The CDR3 loop is CASSPAGTVYNEQFF. DNA of the CDR3: TGCGCCAGCAGCCCCGCCGGGACAGTCTACAATGAGCAGTTCTTC.

This clonotype was recorded a few times. The V call is TRBV7-9, the J call TRBJ2-5, with D unclear. V was clipped by 7 bases and J by 2 bases, with 14 bases between them. CDR1 is SEHNR, CDR2 FQNEAQ, per germline (reference sequence). The CDR3 totals 14 residues. CDR3 region: CASTSRRTQETQYF. The CDR3, as DNA: TGTGCCAGCACCTCGCGACGGACGCAAGAGACCCAGTACTTC.